A selection of T cell receptor beta chains follows, all from one sample in a study of blood T cell repertoires in COVID-19. The table came from immunoSEQ multiplex PCR; TCRdb's copy has only in-frame clones and leaves some out. Of some 330,000 clones listed, about nine tenths are singletons. Material: peripheral blood. The receptors here all came from a woman in her thirties with COVID-19, enrolled during active disease. Both conserved end residues are part of each CDR3. The order of the fields is D gene, J gene, clone size, V gene, CDR3 DNA, CDR3 protein. A D gene is named only where the DNA matches it firmly. Clone size is shown for a subset of rows, as once, few, many or a class of expanded clone.

>NA|TRBJ1-5|once|TRBV28
TGTGCCAGCAGTTTGCCCGGGCAGCCCCAGCATTTT
CASSLPGQPQHF
>NA|TRBJ2-3|NA|TRBV11-3
TGTGCCAGCAGCTCCCTTACGGCGGCGGGGGCCTTCACAGATACGCAGTATTTT
CASSSLTAAGAFTDTQYF
>TRBD1|TRBJ1-3|NA|TRBV5-6
TGTGCCAGCAGCTCGCACAACAGGGGGGGAAACACCATATATTTT
CASSSHNRGGNTIYF
>NA|TRBJ1-2|once|TRBV30
TGTGCCTGGGCCGCTAGTGGAACGGGTCGCTATGGCTACACCTTC
CAWAASGTGRYGYTF
>TRBD1|TRBJ2-5|NA|TRBV7-2
TGTGCCAGCAGCTCTCGGACAGGGCAAGAGACCCAGTACTTC
CASSSRTGQETQYF
>TRBD1|TRBJ1-2|NA|TRBV3-1/TRBV3-2
TGTGCCAGCAGCCAAGGGGAGACAGGGGCCGGCTACACCTTC
CASSQGETGAGYTF
>NA|TRBJ2-1|NA|TRBV10-1
TGCGCCAGCAGTCTAGCTTCGGGTGAGCAGTTCTTC
CASSLASGEQFF
>NA|TRBJ2-2|NA|TRBV3-1/TRBV3-2
TGTGCCAGCAGCCAAGGTACAGGGTTCACCGGGGAGCTGTTTTTT
CASSQGTGFTGELFF
>NA|TRBJ1-5|NA|TRBV12-5
TGTGCTAGTGGCCCGGACAGAAGTTGGGGGCAGCCCCAGCATTTT
CASGPDRSWGQPQHF
>NA|TRBJ1-6|NA|TRBV2
TGTGCCAGCACCACCGTCCGGGGTAATTCACCCCTCCACTTT
CASTTVRGNSPLHF
>NA|TRBJ2-3|NA|TRBV5-5
TGTGCCAGCAGCTTCGGTGGCACAGATACGCAGTATTTT
CASSFGGTDTQYF
>NA|TRBJ2-4|NA|TRBV2
TGTGCCAGCAGTGAAGGACAGGGAGGAAACATTCAGTACTTC
CASSEGQGGNIQYF
>NA|TRBJ2-7|NA|TRBV5-1
TGCGCCAGCAGCGCTCCCGACCAGGGTTTTGAGCAGTACTTC
CASSAPDQGFEQYF
>NA|TRBJ2-3|once|TRBV9
TGTGCCAGCAGCGTAGCTAACGAGCTAACGCAGTATTTT
CASSVANELTQYF
>TRBD2|TRBJ2-2|NA|TRBV5-6
TGTGCCAGCAGCTTGGGGACTAGCGGGTATAACACCGGGGAGCTGTTTTTT
CASSLGTSGYNTGELFF
>NA|TRBJ1-1|NA|TRBV5-6
TGTGCCAGCAGCTACTCGGGGATGGGCACTGAAGCTTTCTTT
CASSYSGMGTEAFF
>TRBD1|TRBJ1-2|once|TRBV5-1
TGCGCCAGCAGCTTCGGACAGGGGGGTGGCTACACCTTC
CASSFGQGGGYTF
>TRBD1|TRBJ1-2|NA|TRBV2
TGTGCCAGCAGTGAAGTGGGACAGGGGGTGGATGGCTACACCTTC
CASSEVGQGVDGYTF
>NA|TRBJ2-1|NA|TRBV5-1
TGCGCCAGCAGCACATGGGCCGGTGTCAATGAGCAGTTCTTC
CASSTWAGVNEQFF
>NA|TRBJ2-7|NA|TRBV10-2
TGCGCCAGCACCCCGAGGGACCGGCGGGGACCTTCCTACGAGCAGTACTTC
CASTPRDRRGPSYEQYF
>NA|TRBJ1-5|NA|TRBV19
TGTGCCAGTAGTTTAGGACTGAATCAGCCCCAGCATTTT
CASSLGLNQPQHF
>NA|TRBJ2-3|NA|TRBV4-2
TGTGCCAGCAGCCAACAACTGATGAACACAGATACGCAGTATTTT
CASSQQLMNTDTQYF
>TRBD1|TRBJ1-5|NA|TRBV28
TGTGCCAGCAGTAGGACAGGGAATCAGCCCCAGCATTTT
CASSRTGNQPQHF
>NA|TRBJ2-1|NA|TRBV3-1/TRBV3-2
TGTGCCAGCAGCCAATATAGGGGGTCCTACAATGAGCAGTTCTTC
CASSQYRGSYNEQFF